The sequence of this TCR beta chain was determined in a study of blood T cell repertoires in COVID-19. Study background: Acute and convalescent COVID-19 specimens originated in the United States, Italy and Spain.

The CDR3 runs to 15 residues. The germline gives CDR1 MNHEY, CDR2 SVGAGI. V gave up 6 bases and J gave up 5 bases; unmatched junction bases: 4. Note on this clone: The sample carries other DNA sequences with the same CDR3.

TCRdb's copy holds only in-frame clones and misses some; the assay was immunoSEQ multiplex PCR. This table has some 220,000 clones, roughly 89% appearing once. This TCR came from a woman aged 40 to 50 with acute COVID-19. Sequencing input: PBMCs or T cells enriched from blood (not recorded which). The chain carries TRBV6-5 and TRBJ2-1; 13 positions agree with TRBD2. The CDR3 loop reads CASSPGTSGDNEQFF. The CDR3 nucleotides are TGTGCCAGCAGCCCCGGGACTAGCGGGGACAATGAGCAGTTCTTC.